Below, one TCR beta chain is given with its context. It has no known antigen specificity. Per-nucleotide qualities are absent, and no much larger clonotype sits a single base away. Library method: the immunoSEQ multiplex PCR assay. For the multiplex PCR, a mixture combining 60 forward primers for TCR Vbeta segments and 13 reverse primers for TCR Jbeta segments was used. A multiplex PCR assay on genomic DNA amplified the CDR3 region of rearranged TCR beta genes. The amplified TCR beta libraries were sequenced on the Illumina HiSeq System as 87-base-pair reads. In the authors' own workflow: In a later analysis, 80 million or so unique TCR beta chains were counted across the 500 to 850 repertoires, and around 10 million of these chains were shared by at least two donors. Raw reads were error-corrected and collapsed into unique sequences by a nearest-neighbor algorithm in which closely related sequences were merged to remove PCR and sequencing errors. CDR3 sequences were aligned to IMGT reference sequences to assign V, D and J gene segments. For a sequence to be retained, a match of at least six nucleotides to both a V gene segment and a J gene segment was required. A rearrangement was called productive if the CDR3 had no stop codons and remained in frame with V and J, and every other rearrangement was called non-productive. CDR3 was defined according to IMGT convention as the region running from the second conserved V-encoded cysteine to the conserved J-encoded phenylalanine. The earlier analysis of 550 to 650 of the donors excluded any sequence lacking an unambiguous match to a single V gene segment. An earlier analysis of fewer than 650 of the donors classified V segments as functional when productive rearrangements were above 56.7% and as segregating when the standard deviation between donors was above 5%. A statistical classification framework was developed to diagnose cytomegalovirus status using the catalog of TCR beta chain sequences. A later analysis assigned V and J genes by comparing TCR nucleotide sequences with IMGT/GENE-DB human TR gene sequences. In a later analysis, CDR3 sequences and most-parsimonious VDJ recombination scenarios were assigned using the TCRdist pipeline. In a later analysis, every TCR beta chain was defined by the combination of its CDR3 amino acid sequence and its V-gene family, and reads without a unique V-gene family were dropped. A later analysis removed 500 to 600 highly shared, low-generation-probability nucleotide sequences to deal with suspected cross-contamination and a sequencing artifact. In a later analysis, a clonal expansion index was calculated for each public chain from normalized within-repertoire ranks of inferred template counts. A later analysis computed generation probabilities with a VDJ recombination model fitted to out-of-frame rearrangements, and checked the results against IGoR. A later analysis scored TCR-TCR, TCR-HLA and TCR-CMV co-occurrence with hypergeometric tests, applying a repertoire-size bias correction to TCR pairs. A later analysis estimated false discovery rates by permuting HLA or CMV assignments 20 times. In a later analysis, co-occurring TCRs were grouped with DBSCAN, and TCRdist sequence similarity was added when clustering was performed within HLA-allele-positive subsets. Repertoires with fewer than 30,000 or more than 120,000 public chains were left out of co-occurrence clustering, as were four to six repertoires with anomalous nucleotide sharing. Drawn from immuneACCESS, this table holds only the in-frame rearrangements with V and J called that TCRdb kept. Clones are partly lost; checked studies trace under half to an unresolved V gene and leave the rest unexplained. That table furnishes V, J and clone size, whereas the DNA furnished D and trimming. This sample comprises more than 90,000 clones, approximately 74% of them detected only once. About 2.1% of the sample is in the top ten clones.

Trimming costs V 1 base and J 5 bases, and their ends lie 5 bases apart. Inclusive of the bounding cysteine and phenylalanine, the CDR3 is 12 residues long. The entry retains the CDR3 DNA only, 36 bases that are in frame from base 1. CDR1 SGHDN and CDR2 FVKESK were looked up in the germline V gene. In total, fewer than 750 healthy bone marrow donors made up the cohort. Cohort members were all nominally healthy when sampled, although unrecorded immune exposures were likely present. The donor was CMV seronegative and was included in the group of 352 seronegative cohort members. A peripheral blood sample was collected from each donor, and TCR beta sequencing was performed on peripheral blood mononuclear cells. Genomic DNA extraction from the blood cell samples was performed with the Qiagen DNeasy Blood Extraction Kit. These data are taken from a study of cytomegalovirus exposure and HLA in healthy donors (dated by TCRdb to the late 2010s). Broadly, across the study: According to an earlier analysis of 550 to 700 of the donors, 150 million to 200 million T cells yielded 117 million unique TCR beta sequences and 276 Gb of sequence data. Both class I and class II loci were covered by HLA typing, at four-digit resolution. The number of donors typed differed by locus, with roughly 620-630 for A, B, C, DRB1 and DQB1, roughly 550 for DQA1, approximately 580 for DPA1, and around 460 for DPB1. To predict cytomegalovirus infection status, the study combined high-throughput TCR immunosequencing, statistical association of individual TCRs with disease status, and machine learning. Among 398 genotyped donors of the cohort, an average of about 220,000 unique TCR beta nucleotide sequences was sequenced per donor, of which about 19% were non-productive. An earlier analysis of 587 of the donors used high-throughput TCR beta sequencing to judge whether each TCR beta V gene segment behaved as functional or pseudogenic. Donor age, sex, ethnicity and CMV serostatus were collected together with the repertoire data. In the later analysis, no new phenotypic data were used to find candidate immune exposures; instead, reliance was placed on TCR beta sequences and their occurrence across donors. Roughly five DR-DQ haplotypes were handled as single units for association and clustering, since linkage in the cohort was strong. Using immunosequencing, the study profiled T cell repertoires from approximately 700 subjects and related those repertoires to cytomegalovirus serostatus. A separate validation cohort of approximately 130 different subjects was used in addition to the 666-subject first cohort. A later genetic analysis used genome-wide SNP genotypes for about 65% of the 666 donors, treating that subset as a discovery cohort. Every discovery cohort repertoire had been produced on one sequencing platform. Of the approximately 400 genotyped donors, 81% fell in the genetic ancestry cluster associated with self-reported Caucasian donors. The study aimed to test whether cataloging public T cell receptors could reveal signatures of past pathogen exposure. Around 330 gigabases of sequencing data and around 85 million unique TCR sequences made up an early release that covered nearly 650 HLA-typed donors. A later analysis re-analyzed previously published TCR beta repertoires from roughly 630 donors and added high-resolution HLA genotyping to study TCR occurrence patterns. The investigation overall reported the following: According to a later analysis, parvovirus B19, influenza, CMV and Epstein-Barr virus appeared linked to several top co-occurrence clusters. The study listed 150 to 200 TCR beta chains as associated with cytomegalovirus. In an earlier analysis of around 600 of the donors, most TCR beta V segments appeared in productive rearrangements about 87% or about 30% of the time, broadly matching IMGT annotations. Immune exposure information for the cohort was limited to CMV serostatus. Linkage disequilibrium might explain the correlated functional status among segregating V segments, but an unknown experimental factor could not be excluded. The cohort was sequenced for TCR beta chains only, and without alpha or paired-chain data the features that could be detected were limited. A later genetic analysis associated a missense DCLRE1C variant with V-gene and J-gene trimming of TCR beta chains, and an independent cohort replicated the association. The sequencing pipeline was judged likely to have produced a cluster of highly shared sequence variants as a technical artifact. Because the 87-base-pair reads could not distinguish some IMGT-functional V segments, including TRBV6-2 and TRBV6-3, those segments were excluded. A further reported finding was that TCR beta sequences accurately predicted the HLA-A and HLA-B alleles for most subjects in the first cohort. In a later analysis, TCR association rates were found to vary across HLA loci, with the most associated TCRs seen for DRB1 alleles and the fewest for HLA-C alleles. According to the authors, the approach could potentially be generalized to other disease states and immunological phenotypes. The classifier was reported to diagnose cytomegalovirus status with high specificity and sensitivity in both the original and validation cohorts. Because HLA typing was missing for some donors at each locus, association tests included only the typed subset. Because counts were too low, about 17 rarely observed V segments, including chromosome 9 orphons, were excluded from the earlier analysis of some 540 of the donors. Across donors, most TCR sequences were observed very rarely, whereas some public TCRs were present in many individuals. A later analysis associated approximately 17,000 TCR beta sequences with specific HLA alleles at a false discovery rate of 0.05. Roughly uniform sequencing depth across donors was assumed in presence/absence analyses, although this assumption may not hold. In a later genetic analysis, fewer N-insertions in productive TCRs were reported among donors in an Asian-associated ancestry cluster than the roughly 710-donor mean. A later analysis found that HLA-associated TCR beta chains were more clonally expanded and had lower generation probabilities than equally common non-associated chains. A later analysis found that most CMV-associated TCR beta chains appeared HLA-restricted, with HLA associations seemingly driven largely by CMV exposure. A few of the identified cytomegalovirus-associated TCR beta chains were confirmed in vitro to be specific for cytomegalovirus antigens. When HLA alleles, especially DR and DQ, strongly co-occurred, attributing TCR associations to individual alleles was difficult.

The sequencing sample was made of PBMCs. The chain couples TRBV14 to TRBJ1-1, with no confidently assigned D gene. The sequence was collected from a middle-aged woman in good health and CMV-seronegative. At the DNA level, the sequence is TGTGCCAGCAGCCAAGGTAGAACTGAAGCTTTCTTT. The translation is CASSQGRTEAFF.